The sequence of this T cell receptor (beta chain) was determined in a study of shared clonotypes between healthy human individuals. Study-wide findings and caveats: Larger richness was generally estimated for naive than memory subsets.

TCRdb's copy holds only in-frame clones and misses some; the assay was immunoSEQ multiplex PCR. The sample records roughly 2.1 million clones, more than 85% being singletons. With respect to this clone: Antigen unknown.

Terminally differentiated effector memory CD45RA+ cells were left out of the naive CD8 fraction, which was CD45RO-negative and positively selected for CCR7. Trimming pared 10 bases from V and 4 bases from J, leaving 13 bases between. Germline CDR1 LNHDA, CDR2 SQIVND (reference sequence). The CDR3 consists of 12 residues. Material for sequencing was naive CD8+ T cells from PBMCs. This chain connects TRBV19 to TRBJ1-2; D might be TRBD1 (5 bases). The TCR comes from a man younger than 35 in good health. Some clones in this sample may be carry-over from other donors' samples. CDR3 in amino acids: CAKSTASYGYTF. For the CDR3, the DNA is TGTGCCAAATCGACAGCGAGCTATGGCTACACCTTC.